One sample yielded the 29 T cell receptor beta chains listed below, sequenced in a study of a mutant IDH1 vaccine in newly diagnosed glioma. Time point reported: baseline, week 1 (first vaccination visit). Treatment defined: pre-vaccination baseline after standard-of-care therapy. Some clones are missing from TCRdb's copy, which holds only in-frame ones; the method was immunoSEQ multiplex PCR. This sample has some 38,000 clones, with roughly 92% found just once. The material sequenced was PBMCs, taken from a glioma patient treated with radiotherapy, temozolomide or both. These receptors were collected from a young man with glioma.

The CDR3 DNA reads as TGTGCCAGCAGCGTAATGGAGGGACAGGGTAGTAAAAAACTGTTTTTT. Its translation is CASSVMEGQGSKKLFF. V is TRBV9 and J is TRBJ1-4; 9 bases are shared with TRBD1. CDR3 length: 16 residues. CDR1 and CDR2 (germline): SGDLS, YYNGEE. V shed 1 base, J shed 9 bases, and the junction held 10 bases outside the gene matches. Full variable domain (remainder filled in from reference TRBV9 and TRBJ1-4): DSGVTQTPKHLITATGQRVTLRCSPRSGDLSVYWYQQSLDQGLQFLIQYYNGEERAKGNILERFSAQQFPDLHSELNLSSLELGDSALYFCASSVMEGQGSKKLFFGSGTQLSVL.

This sequence joins TRBV5-1 and TRBJ1-1, with a weak D call TRBD1 (5 bases). Germline V CDR1 and CDR2: SGHRS, YFSETQ. Trimming left V 4 bases short and J 4 bases short, with 11 bases between. The CDR3 is 13 amino acids. The CDR3 loop reads CASSRREGTEAFF. The CDR3 DNA sequence: TGCGCCAGCAGCCGCAGGGAGGGCACTGAAGCTTTCTTT.

The gene calls are TRBV29-1 and TRBJ1-2; 10 bases map to TRBD1. The CDR3 loop spans 16 amino acids. V lost 0 bases to trimming and J lost 4 bases; unmatched junction nucleotides: 8. The germline V gene encodes CDR1 SQVTM and CDR2 ANQGSEA. DNA for the CDR3: TGCAGCGTTGAAGAGTGGGACAGGGGACCCGGCTATGGCTACACCTTC. This gives the protein CSVEEWDRGPGYGYTF.

This chain uses TRBV5-4 with TRBJ2-7, with 11 bases fitting TRBD1. The CDR3 has 18 residues. After removal of 4 bases from V and 2 bases from J, the junction contained 14 bases not matched to a gene. In germline, CDR1 is SGHNT, CDR2 YYREEE (reference sequence). This chain's CDR3 is CASSTKILRTGGAYEQYF. The CDR3 nucleotides are TGTGCCAGCAGCACCAAAATCCTACGGACAGGGGGCGCCTACGAGCAGTACTTC.

V and J are TRBV23-1 and TRBJ2-7; possibly TRBD1 or TRBD2 for D (5 bases each). TRBV23-1 is an ORF; its function is uncertain. The CDR3 is 14 residues long. V lost 3 bases to trimming and J lost 0 bases, with 9 bases between them. The CDR3 DNA follows: TGCGCCAGCAGTCAGGGACCTCCCTCCTACGAGCAGTACTTC. This codes for CASSQGPPSYEQYF.

The chain is built from TRBV5-8 and TRBJ1-5, with a possible D match to TRBD1 (5 bases). The germline V gene has CDR1 SGHTS and CDR2 YDEGEE. Trimming removed 0 bases from V and 1 base from J, with 8 bases in between. The CDR3 contains 15 residues. Here the CDR3 reads CASSLEGRSNQPQHF. The CDR3 region has the DNA TGTGCCAGCAGCTTGGAGGGGAGAAGCAATCAGCCCCAGCATTTT.

The chain joins TRBV15 to TRBJ1-1; 11 bases match TRBD1. Per germline, CDR1 LNHNV and CDR2 YYDKDF (reference sequence). Trimming took 1 base from V and 5 from J; bases not matched to a gene: 3. This CDR3 is 15 amino acids long. The CDR3 DNA reads TGTGCCACCAGCAGAGGGACAGGGGGCCAGACTGAAGCTTTCTTT. Its translation is CATSRGTGGQTEAFF.

The J gene is TRBJ2-7, the V gene TRBV5-1; 10 nucleotides align to TRBD2. Per the germline V gene, CDR1 is SGHRS and CDR2 is YFSETQ. J was trimmed by 4 bases and V by 4 bases; bases with no gene match: 8. The CDR3 spans 15 residues. The DNA for the CDR3 is TGCGCCAGCAGCCCCTTACTAGCGGGACCTTACGAGCAGTACTTC. This encodes CASSPLLAGPYEQYF.

V is TRBV5-1 and J is TRBJ2-1; no clear D. The germline V and J ends were trimmed by 0 bases and 10 bases, with 8 bases remaining between them. Germline V gene lookup returns CDR1 SGHRS and CDR2 YFSETQ. The CDR3 loop spans 12 amino acids. CDR3 amino acids: CASSLERVEQFF. In nucleotides, the CDR3 is TGCGCCAGCAGCTTGGAAAGGGTCGAGCAGTTCTTC.

This clone was recorded only once. V is TRBV19 and J is TRBJ1-1; a weak D match, TRBD1 (5 bases). This CDR3 region has 17 residues. The V and J ends lost 7 bases and 5 bases respectively, with 26 bases between them. Germline CDR1 reads LNHDA; CDR2 reads SQIVND (reference sequence). DNA for the CDR3: TGTGCCAGTACCATCGAAGGGGATTCACGCGTGGGAACTGAAGCTTTCTTT. It codes for CASTIEGDSRVGTEAFF. The full variable domain, rest sourced from reference TRBV19 and TRBJ1-1, is DGGITQSPKYLFRKEGQNVTLSCEQNLNHDAMYWYRQDPGQGLRLIYYSQIVNDFQKGDIAEGYSVSREKKESFPLTVTSAQKNPTAFYLCASTIEGDSRVGTEAFFGQGTRLTVV.

The chain has TRBV4-1 and TRBJ2-7; 8 nucleotides align to TRBD1. This CDR3 contains 14 residues. J was trimmed by 2 bases and V by 1 base; bases with no gene match: 1. Germline assignment: CDR1 MGHRA and CDR2 YSYEKL. The CDR3 nucleotides read TGCGCCAGCAGCCAAGTACAGGGGGCCTACGAGCAGTACTTC. It specifies CASSQVQGAYEQYF.

CDR3 sequence reads: CASSQGGEYNEQFF. Here the CDR3 DNA reads TGTGCCAGCAGCCAAGGCGGGGAATACAATGAGCAGTTCTTC. V usage is TRBV4-2 and J usage is TRBJ2-1, with a weak D call TRBD2 (6 bases). V lost 1 base, J lost 4 bases, and 8 bases lay in between. The CDR3 runs to 14 residues. Per germline, CDR1 LGHNA and CDR2 YNFKEQ.

The chain has TRBV5-1 and TRBJ2-7; perhaps TRBD2 as D (6 bases). CDR3 length: 13 residues. Germline loops: CDR1 SGHRS, CDR2 YFSETQ. Trimming shortened V by 3 bases and J by 7 bases, and 14 bases separated the two germline ends. Here the CDR3 reads CASSSTQGGEQYF. The CDR3 DNA reads TGCGCCAGCAGCTCGACTCAGGGAGGTGAGCAGTACTTC.

J is TRBJ1-3 and V is TRBV29-1; 9 bases fit TRBD1. This CDR3 is 14 amino acids long. Germline V gene data show CDR1 as SQVTM and CDR2 as ANQGSEA. The V and J ends lost 4 bases and 4 bases, in that order; junction bases with no gene match: 5. CDR3 in amino acids: CSVGDRVFGNTIYF. The CDR3 DNA sequence: TGCAGCGTTGGGGACAGGGTTTTCGGAAACACCATATATTTT.

The chain couples TRBV5-6 to TRBJ1-6; 11 bases fit TRBD1. Germline V gene data show CDR1 as SGHDT and CDR2 as YYEEEE. J lost 7 bases, V lost 4 bases, and 7 bases had no gene match. This CDR3 region has 16 residues. The CDR3 spells CASSLGQGARNSPLHF. The CDR3 nucleotides are TGTGCCAGCAGCCTTGGACAGGGGGCGAGGAATTCACCCCTCCACTTT.

This chain links TRBV5-6 with TRBJ1-2; the match to TRBD1 covers 7 bases. Germline V CDR1 and CDR2: SGHDT, YYEEEE. With V trimmed by 4 bases and J by 3 bases, 9 bases remained unmatched. The CDR3 is 15 amino acids. This CDR3 reads CASSRAGRGDYGYTF. The CDR3 DNA follows: TGTGCCAGCAGCCGCGCGGGCAGGGGGGACTATGGCTACACCTTC.

The rearrangement uses TRBV7-9 and TRBJ2-2; 10 positions agree with TRBD2. J was trimmed by 4 bases and V by 5 bases; bases with no gene match: 7. In germline, CDR1 is SEHNR, CDR2 FQNEAQ (reference sequence). CDR3 length equals 16 residues. CDR3 sequence: CASSPRGTSATGELFF. CDR3 nucleotide sequence: TGTGCCAGCAGCCCTCGTGGGACTAGCGCCACCGGGGAGCTGTTTTTT.

The rearrangement uses TRBV27 and TRBJ2-7; 8 bases align to TRBD2. Germline loops: CDR1 MNHEY, CDR2 SMNVEV (reference sequence). The V segment lost 8 bases and the J segment 0 bases; nucleotides outside the gene matches: 9. The CDR3 length is 15 residues. The CDR3 sequence is CASAPGGGASYEQYF. The CDR3 bases are TGTGCCAGCGCCCCGGGGGGGGGAGCCTCCTACGAGCAGTACTTC.

This clone came up once. The V gene is TRBV7-7, the J gene TRBJ2-7, with 8 positions matching TRBD2. The V gene end was trimmed by 2 bases and the J gene end by 3 bases; junction bases not matched to a gene: 6. Germline V gene sequence: CDR1 SSHAT, CDR2 FNYEAQ (reference sequence). The CDR3 covers 15 residues. Here the CDR3 DNA reads TGTGCCAGCAGCTTAAGGGGCGGGGGGAACTACGAGCAGTACTTC. Translating it yields CASSLRGGGNYEQYF. Full variable domain (remainder filled in from reference TRBV7-7 and TRBJ2-7): GAGVSQSPRYKVTKRGQDVTLRCDPISSHATLYWYQQALGQGPEFLTYFNYEAQPDKSGLPSDRFSAERPEGSISTLTIQRTEQRDSAMYRCASSLRGGGNYEQYFGPGTRLTVT.

The V call is TRBV9, the J call TRBJ2-5; tentatively, D is TRBD2 (6 bases). Germline lookup yields CDR1 SGDLS and CDR2 YYNGEE. V was clipped by 3 bases and J by 6 bases, with 18 bases between them. This CDR3 is 15 amino acids long. As DNA, the CDR3 is TGTGCCAGCAGCGCGACTAGTACGTTGCGACAGACCCAGTACTTC. This codes for CASSATSTLRQTQYF.

This clone was seen just once. As DNA, the CDR3 is TGTGCCAGCAGCCAGTGGCAGGACTCTGGAAACACCATATATTTT. Protein sequence: CASSQWQDSGNTIYF. The chain uses TRBV14 and TRBJ1-3; D uncertain. The germline V and J ends were trimmed by 3 bases and 0 bases, with 9 bases remaining between them. The CDR3 runs 15 residues. Germline lookup yields CDR1 SGHDN and CDR2 FVKESK.

The V call is TRBV5-1, the J call TRBJ2-1; D gene ambiguous. Germline-derived CDR1 and CDR2 are SGHRS and YFSETQ. The V and J ends lost 0 bases and 5 bases respectively, with 3 bases between them. The CDR3 spans 12 residues. Here the CDR3 reads CASSLGDNEQFF. Here the CDR3 DNA reads TGCGCCAGCAGCTTGGGGGACAATGAGCAGTTCTTC.

The chain carries TRBV4-3 and TRBJ1-1, with D perhaps TRBD1 (5 bases). This CDR3 has 13 residues. CDR1 and CDR2 from the germline V gene are LGHNA and YSLEER. Trimming took 4 bases from V and 4 from J, leaving 10 bases between them. CDR3 nucleotide sequence: TGCGCCAGCAGCCGGGGGGAGGGCACTGAAGCTTTCTTT. This translates into CASSRGEGTEAFF.

CDR3 residues: CASSLGFGNSPLHF. For the CDR3, the DNA is TGTGCCAGCAGCTTAGGGTTTGGGAATTCACCCCTCCACTTT. The chain combines TRBV7-9 with TRBJ1-6; D call uncertain. This CDR3 comprises 14 residues. V lost 1 base and J 7 bases, leaving 8 bases between the germline ends. From germline, CDR1 is SEHNR and CDR2 FQNEAQ (reference sequence).

The rearrangement links TRBV6-4 to TRBJ2-2, with 11 bases that match TRBD1. Trimming took 3 bases from V and 7 from J; bases not matched to a gene: 4. The germline CDR1 and CDR2 sequences are MRHNA and SNTAGT. The length of the CDR3 is 15 residues. In DNA form, the CDR3 reads TGTGCCAGCAGTGATGGACAGGGGGCAGGCGGGGAGCTGTTTTTT. Its translation: CASSDGQGAGGELFF.

This clone has a single count. This chain uses TRBV7-2 with TRBJ1-1; D is ambiguous. Trimming cost V 3 bases and J 5 bases, with 7 bases left between them. This CDR3 comprises 12 residues. Looked up from germline, CDR1 is SGHTA and CDR2 is FQGNSA. Here the CDR3 reads CASSLGMTEAFF. The CDR3 DNA sequence: TGTGCCAGCAGCTTGGGGATGACTGAAGCTTTCTTT.

The chain is built from TRBV28 and TRBJ1-1, with 10 bases matching TRBD1. V shed 4 bases and J 4 bases; nucleotides not matched to a gene: 9. CDR3 length: 16 amino acids. Germline CDR1 MDHEN, CDR2 SYDVKM. CDR3 DNA: TGTGCCAGCAGTTCCCGGGACAGGGGCCGAGGCACTGAAGCTTTCTTT. It is translated as CASSSRDRGRGTEAFF.

This chain connects TRBV2 to TRBJ1-2; no clear D. The CDR3 is made up of 15 amino acids. Germline V gives CDR1 SNHLY, CDR2 FYNNEI. The V and J ends lost 8 bases and 3 bases respectively, with 19 bases between them. CDR3 in DNA: TGTGCCAGCGGTTTAATGGCTGGGGAGGACTATGGCTACACCTTC. This codes for CASGLMAGEDYGYTF.

The chain recombines TRBV19 with TRBJ2-7; no clear D. Germline loops: CDR1 LNHDA, CDR2 SQIVND (reference sequence). This CDR3 is 13 amino acids long. Between the trimmed V and J ends, which lost 3 bases and 3 bases, there was a span of 9 bases. The CDR3 DNA reads as TGTGCCAGTAGTATCTTTTTTGGCTACGAGCAGTACTTC. Residues: CASSIFFGYEQYF.